These 13 T cell receptor beta chains originate from one sample sequenced in a study of vaccination and CD4 T cells after COVID-19 (dated by TCRdb to 2021 to 2024). What this sample's treatment or condition label stands for: roughly 10-day PBMC culture with coronavirus spike peptide pools or control peptides (ViraFEST assay). Library preparation used PCR. Instrument used: Illumina iSeq 100. TCR sequencing of DNA from cultured CD4+ T cells used the Oncomine TCR Beta short-read assay at the Johns Hopkins FTIC core. TCRdb reanalyzed the raw reads on its own, using fastp at Q25 for trimming and MiXCR for clone calling, and kept in-frame beta chains. Rows matching on CDR3 protein sequence are summarized as one entry with the most common DNA and genes. The sample table holds about 26,000 distinct CDR3 sequences, of which 64% were seen once. The top ten constitute 4% to 6% of the sample. No antigen is known for these receptors.

The sequenced sample consisted of CD4+ T cells from blood, cultured in vitro. The receptor source for this set is a human donor who had recovered from COVID-19.

The chain recombines TRBV7-2 with TRBJ2-1, with a tentative D call TRBD2 (5 bases). Germline-derived CDR1 and CDR2 are SGHTA and FQGNSA. V was trimmed by 8 bases and J by 2 bases, leaving 19 bases between them. This CDR3 has 16 amino acids. The DNA of the CDR3 is TGTGCCAGCGTCTCGGGGAACTCTCTCCCCTACAATGAGCAGTTCTTC. Its protein product is CASVSGNSLPYNEQFF.

This chain joins TRBV6-2 or TRBV6-3 and TRBJ1-5; TRBD1 is a possible D gene (6 bases). Germline assignment: CDR1 MNHEY and CDR2 SVGEGT. The CDR3 runs to 15 residues. With 8 bases removed from V and 2 bases from J, the gap between germline ends came to 16 bases. The CDR3 region is CASGFVQGRNQPQHF. The CDR3 DNA reads as TGTGCCAGCGGCTTCGTACAGGGACGCAATCAGCCCCAGCATTTT.

The chain joins TRBV20-1 to TRBJ2-6, with D unresolved. Trimming removed 6 bases at V and 8 bases at J, with 8 bases between. The CDR3 runs to 11 residues. Germline V gene data show CDR1 as DFQATT and CDR2 as SNEGSKA (reference sequence). The DNA for the CDR3 is TGCAGTGCGGGTCGTTCCAACGTCCTGACTTTC. It yields the protein CSAGRSNVLTF.

In its sample, this clonotype was seen a few times. V is TRBV28 and J is TRBJ1-1; a possible D gene is TRBD1 (5 bases). Germline values: CDR1 MDHEN, CDR2 SYDVKM. This CDR3 is built from 16 residues. With 6 bases removed from V and 1 base from J, the gap between germline ends came to 18 bases. The CDR3 is CASSQWGVGQNTEAFF. DNA of the CDR3: TGTGCCAGCAGCCAATGGGGGGTGGGGCAGAACACTGAAGCTTTCTTT.

The CDR3 nucleotides are TGTGCCTGGAGTCGGACTAGGGTGAACTATGGCTACACCTTC. Its translation: CAWSRTRVNYGYTF. This chain joins TRBV30 and TRBJ1-2, with no clear D. Per the germline V gene, CDR1 is GTSNPN and CDR2 is SVGIG (reference sequence). The CDR3 is made up of 14 amino acids. Trimming removed 2 bases from V and 2 bases from J, with 12 bases in between. Full variable domain (outside the CDR3, taken from reference TRBV30 and TRBJ1-2): SQTIHQWPATLVQPVGSPLSLECTVEGTSNPNLYWYRQAAGRGLQLLFYSVGIGQISSEVPQNLSASRPQDRQFILSSKKLLLSDSGFYLCAWSRTRVNYGYTFGSGTRLTVV.

This clonotype was detected once. V usage is TRBV28 and J usage is TRBJ1-3; D is unresolved. Trimming stripped 5 bases from V and 4 bases from J, with 6 bases between. The CDR3 sequence is 12 residues long. Germline CDR1 and CDR2: MDHEN and SYDVKM. The CDR3 region is CASSPRGNTIYF. CDR3 nucleotides: TGTGCCAGCAGTCCCCGGGGAAACACCATATATTTT.

The rearrangement joins TRBV6-2 or TRBV6-3 to TRBJ2-7; 11 bases match TRBD1. Looked up from germline, CDR1 is MNHEY and CDR2 is SVGEGT. This CDR3 is built from 22 residues. Unmatched junction bases numbered 29, after V lost 5 bases and J lost 5 bases. CDR3 nucleotide sequence: TGTGCCAGCAGTCCGGGCGCGGCGACCGGGACAGGGGGTCGACTGGCTTGGAACGAGCAGTACTTC. It is translated as CASSPGAATGTGGRLAWNEQYF.

V and J are TRBV28 and TRBJ2-7; 9 nucleotides match TRBD1. The CDR3 is 15 amino acids. CDR1 and CDR2 (germline): MDHEN, SYDVKM. V shed 1 base, J shed 7 bases, and the junction held 8 bases outside the gene matches. The CDR3 sequence is CASSLFGTGSVEQYF. Here the CDR3 DNA reads TGTGCCAGCAGTTTATTTGGGACAGGGTCGGTTGAGCAGTACTTC.

The rearrangement links TRBV10-2 to TRBJ1-5; no definite D call. Germline V gene sequence: CDR1 WSHSY, CDR2 SAAADI. Trimming took 6 bases from V and 1 from J, leaving 7 bases between them. The CDR3 extends over 13 amino acids. The CDR3 DNA is TGCGCCAGCAGAACCGGGAGCAATCAGCCCCAGCATTTT. This sequence encodes CASRTGSNQPQHF.

In its sample, this clonotype was seen a few times. The V call is TRBV6-2 or TRBV6-3, the J call TRBJ1-2, with D unresolved. The CDR3 totals 14 residues. Deletions cut 6 bases from V and 6 bases from J, with 17 bases between. Germline V gene sequence: CDR1 MNHEY, CDR2 SVGEGT. CDR3 bases: TGTGCCAGCAGCCAAATATCCGACTGGGATGGCTACACCTTC. This sequence encodes CASSQISDWDGYTF.

The J gene is TRBJ2-5, the V gene TRBV7-2, with D perhaps matching TRBD1 or TRBD2 (5 bases each). V lost 3 bases and J 6 bases, leaving 17 bases between the germline ends. The CDR3 is 15 amino acids. The germline CDR1 and CDR2 sequences are SGHTA and FQGNSA. In DNA, the CDR3 is TGTGCCAGCAGCTTCGGGGCAGGTGATCCCCAGACCCAGTACTTC. Protein product: CASSFGAGDPQTQYF. Combining the CDR3 with reference TRBV7-2 and TRBJ2-5 gives the whole variable domain GAGVSQSPSNKVTEKGKDVELRCDPISGHTALYWYRQSLGQGLEFLIYFQGNSAPDKSGLPSDRFSAERTGGSVSTLTIQRTQQEDSAVYLCASSFGAGDPQTQYFGPGTRLLVL.

The chain couples TRBV28 to TRBJ1-1; TRBD1 matches at 7 bases. V lost 4 bases and J lost 2; bases outside the gene matches: 13. This CDR3 is 17 amino acids long. Germline-derived CDR1 and CDR2 are MDHEN and SYDVKM. The CDR3 protein is CASSYRPANRGNTEAFF. The CDR3 region has the DNA TGTGCCAGCAGTTACCGACCAGCGAACAGGGGAAACACTGAAGCTTTCTTT.

This clonotype is classed as medium-sized. V and J are TRBV7-6 and TRBJ1-1; 7 bases fit TRBD1. The CDR3 sequence is 14 residues long. V was pared by 5 bases and J by 6 bases, with 9 bases of the junction left unmatched. Germline values: CDR1 SGHVS, CDR2 FNYEAQ. This CDR3 reads CASSQQGYGAEAFF. DNA of the CDR3: TGTGCCAGCAGCCAACAGGGGTACGGCGCTGAAGCTTTCTTT.